Detailed here is one TCR beta chain. The data were taken from a study of blood T cell repertoires in COVID-19. The V end was cut by 0 bases, the J end by 6 bases, with 4 bases between. Germline assignment: CDR1 SGHRS and CDR2 YFSETQ. This CDR3 comprises 11 residues. In the study's own analysis: Nucleated cell number was recorded as an estimate derived from reference gene primer amplification. Method: immunoSEQ multiplex PCR; TCRdb's copy keeps in-frame clones and lacks some. Clone size and V and J calls were adopted from that table, with D and trimming inferred from the DNA. Here the sample spans approximately 240,000 clones, 87% being singletons. Participants, about 18 to 90 years old, spanned around 25 US areas. In assigning cohorts, the study relied on participant-reported clinical history.

Sequenced material: PBMCs or T cells enriched from blood (not recorded which). The gene calls are TRBV5-1 and TRBJ2-7; the D is unclear. The receptor was derived from a woman aged 30 to 39 with acute COVID-19. The CDR3 nucleotides read TGCGCCAGCAGCTTGGACGGCGAGCAGTACTTC. Protein sequence: CASSLDGEQYF.